This T cell receptor (beta chain) emerged from a study of vaccination and CD4 T cells after COVID-19. Study-level background: Median draw time for post-COVID samples was about 100 days post-diagnosis (range 35 to 161).

V shed 5 bases, J shed 4 bases, and the junction held 11 bases outside the gene matches. This CDR3 contains 17 residues. The treatment was: roughly 10-day PBMC culture with coronavirus spike peptide pools or control peptides (ViraFEST assay). For ViraFEST, peptide pools expanded antigen-specific T cells, after which the TCRs were sequenced. After about 11 days of culture, CD4+ T cells were negatively selected. Overall study results and limits: Within the convalescent patients, a median approximately 87% of the SARS-CoV-2-reactive clones were ones that appeared only post-vaccination.

An Oncomine TCR Beta short-read assay was used to sequence the DNA from cultured CD4+ T cells. A single record per CDR3 protein comes from TCRdb applying MiXCR to the PCR reads. This sample yields 10,000 to 15,000 distinct CDR3 sequences, of which over 45% are seen a single time; around 12% belongs to the top ten. This clonotype was observed a handful of times. Its antigen is unknown. The sequencing sample was made of CD4+ T cells from blood, cultured in vitro. The sequence was collected from a human donor who had recovered from COVID-19. The chain uses TRBV12-3 or TRBV12-4 and TRBJ2-1, with 10 bases matching TRBD2. CDR3 in DNA: TGTGCCAGCAGTCCGATCGAACTAGCGGGGACTTACAATGAGCAGTTCTTC. Amino acid sequence: CASSPIELAGTYNEQFF.